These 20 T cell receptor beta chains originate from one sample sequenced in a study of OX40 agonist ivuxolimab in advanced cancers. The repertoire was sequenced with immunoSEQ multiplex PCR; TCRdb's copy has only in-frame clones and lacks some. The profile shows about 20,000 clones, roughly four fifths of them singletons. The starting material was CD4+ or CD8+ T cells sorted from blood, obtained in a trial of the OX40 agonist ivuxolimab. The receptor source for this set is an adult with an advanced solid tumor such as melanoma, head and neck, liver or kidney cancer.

CDR3 DNA: TGTGCCAGCAGCTTAGGAGGACTAGCGGGGGAGACCCAGTACTTC. It encodes CASSLGGLAGETQYF. The chain combines TRBV11-2 with TRBJ2-5, with 12 nucleotides matching TRBD2. The length of the CDR3 is 15 residues. Trimming cost V 1 base and J 5 bases; bases outside gene matches: 2. Germline V gene sequence: CDR1 SGHAT, CDR2 FQNNGV.

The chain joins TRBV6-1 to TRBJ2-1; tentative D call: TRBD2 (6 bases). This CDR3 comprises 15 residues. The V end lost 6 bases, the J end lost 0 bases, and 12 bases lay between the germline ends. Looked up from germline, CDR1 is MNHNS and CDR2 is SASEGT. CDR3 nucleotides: TGTGCCAGCAGCCGGAGCGGGCCCTCCTACAATGAGCAGTTCTTC. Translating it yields CASSRSGPSYNEQFF.

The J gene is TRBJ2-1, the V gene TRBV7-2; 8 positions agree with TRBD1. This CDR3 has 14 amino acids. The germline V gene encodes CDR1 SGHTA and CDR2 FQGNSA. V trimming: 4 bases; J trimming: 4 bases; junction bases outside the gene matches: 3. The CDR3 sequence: CASSYGQGYNEQFF. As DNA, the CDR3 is TGTGCCAGCAGCTATGGACAGGGATACAATGAGCAGTTCTTC. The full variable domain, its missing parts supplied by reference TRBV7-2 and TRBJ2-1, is GAGVSQSPSNKVTEKGKDVELRCDPISGHTALYWYRQSLGQGLEFLIYFQGNSAPDKSGLPSDRFSAERTGGSVSTLTIQRTQQEDSAVYLCASSYGQGYNEQFFGPGTRLTVL.

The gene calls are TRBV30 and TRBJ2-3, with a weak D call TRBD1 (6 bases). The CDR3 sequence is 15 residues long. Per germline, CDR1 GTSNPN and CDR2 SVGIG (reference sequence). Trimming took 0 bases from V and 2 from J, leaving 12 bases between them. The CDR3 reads CAWSVPRGFTDTQYF. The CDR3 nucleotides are TGTGCCTGGAGTGTACCCAGGGGATTCACAGATACGCAGTATTTT. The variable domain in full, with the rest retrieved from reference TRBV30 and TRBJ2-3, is SQTIHQWPATLVQPVGSPLSLECTVEGTSNPNLYWYRQAAGRGLQLLFYSVGIGQISSEVPQNLSASRPQDRQFILSSKKLLLSDSGFYLCAWSVPRGFTDTQYFGPGTRLTVL.

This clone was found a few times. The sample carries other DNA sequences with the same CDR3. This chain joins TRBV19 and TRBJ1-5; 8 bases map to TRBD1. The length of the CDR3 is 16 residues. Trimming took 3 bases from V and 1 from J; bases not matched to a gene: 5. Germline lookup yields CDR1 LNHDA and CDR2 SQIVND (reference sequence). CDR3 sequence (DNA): TGTGCCAGTAGTATGCCGGACAGGGCAAGCAATCAGCCCCAGCATTTT. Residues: CASSMPDRASNQPQHF.

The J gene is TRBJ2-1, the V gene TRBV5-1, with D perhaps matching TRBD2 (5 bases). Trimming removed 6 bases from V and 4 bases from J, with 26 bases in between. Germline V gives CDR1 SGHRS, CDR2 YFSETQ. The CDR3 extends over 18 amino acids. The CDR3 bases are TGCGCCAGCACCCCCTGGACCGGGAAGACCCTCGGGTACAATGAGCAGTTCTTC. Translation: CASTPWTGKTLGYNEQFF.

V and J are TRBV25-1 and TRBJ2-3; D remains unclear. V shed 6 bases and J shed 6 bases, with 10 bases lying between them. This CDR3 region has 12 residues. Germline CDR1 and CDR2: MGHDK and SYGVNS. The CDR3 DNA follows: TGTGCCAGCAGGGCCCCCGGGGATACGCAGTATTTT. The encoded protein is CASRAPGDTQYF.

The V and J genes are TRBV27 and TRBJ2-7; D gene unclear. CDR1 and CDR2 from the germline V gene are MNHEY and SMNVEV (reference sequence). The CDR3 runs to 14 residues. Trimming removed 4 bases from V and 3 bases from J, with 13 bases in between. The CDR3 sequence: CASSYAGQNYEQYF. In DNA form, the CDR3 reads TGTGCCAGCAGTTATGCCGGTCAAAACTACGAGCAGTACTTC.

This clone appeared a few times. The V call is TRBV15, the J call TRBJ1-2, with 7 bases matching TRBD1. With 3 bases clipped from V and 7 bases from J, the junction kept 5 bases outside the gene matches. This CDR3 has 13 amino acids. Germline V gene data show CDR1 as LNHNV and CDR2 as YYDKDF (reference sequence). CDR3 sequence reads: CATSSQGERGYTF. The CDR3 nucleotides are TGTGCCACCAGCAGTCAGGGGGAACGTGGCTACACCTTC. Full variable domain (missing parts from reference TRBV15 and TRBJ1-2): DAMVIQNPRYQVTQFGKPVTLSCSQTLNHNVMYWYQQKSSQAPKLLFHYYDKDFNNEADTPDNFQSRRPNTSFCFLDIRSPGLGDTAMYLCATSSQGERGYTFGSGTRLTVV.

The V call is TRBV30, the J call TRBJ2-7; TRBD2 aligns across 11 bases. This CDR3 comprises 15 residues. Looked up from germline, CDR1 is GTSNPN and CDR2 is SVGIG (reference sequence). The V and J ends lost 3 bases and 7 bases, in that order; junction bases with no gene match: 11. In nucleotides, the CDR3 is TGTGCCTGGAGAGAAAGACTAGCGGGATTTATGGAGCAGTACTTC. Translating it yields CAWRERLAGFMEQYF.

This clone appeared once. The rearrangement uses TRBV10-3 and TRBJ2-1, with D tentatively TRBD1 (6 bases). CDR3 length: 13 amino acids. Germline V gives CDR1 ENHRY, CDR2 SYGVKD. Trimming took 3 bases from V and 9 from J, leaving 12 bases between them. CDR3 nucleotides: TGTGCCATCAGTGAACAGGGTAGGGGTGAGCAGTTCTTC. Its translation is CAISEQGRGEQFF.

CDR3 DNA: TGTGCCAGCAGCTCAGGACAGCCTAACACCGGGGAGCTGTTTTTT. Its protein product is CASSSGQPNTGELFF. This rearrangement joins TRBV7-9 to TRBJ2-2; the D gene is possibly TRBD1 (6 bases). Per the germline V gene, CDR1 is SEHNR and CDR2 is FQNEAQ (reference sequence). The V gene lost 4 bases and the J gene lost 2 bases, with 11 bases spanning the gap. This CDR3 spans 15 amino acids.

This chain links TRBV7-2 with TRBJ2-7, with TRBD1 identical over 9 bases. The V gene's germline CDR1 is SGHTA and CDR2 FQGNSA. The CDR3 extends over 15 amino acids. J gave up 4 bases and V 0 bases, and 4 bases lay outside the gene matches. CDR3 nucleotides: TGTGCCAGCAGCTTAGCGCCACAGGGGGCATACGAGCAGTACTTC. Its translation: CASSLAPQGAYEQYF.

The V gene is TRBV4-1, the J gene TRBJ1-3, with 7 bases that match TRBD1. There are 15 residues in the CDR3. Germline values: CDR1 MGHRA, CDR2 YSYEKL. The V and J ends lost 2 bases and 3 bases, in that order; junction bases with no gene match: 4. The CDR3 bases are TGCGCCAGCAGCCAAAACCAGGGGGTTGGAAACACCATATATTTT. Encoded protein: CASSQNQGVGNTIYF.

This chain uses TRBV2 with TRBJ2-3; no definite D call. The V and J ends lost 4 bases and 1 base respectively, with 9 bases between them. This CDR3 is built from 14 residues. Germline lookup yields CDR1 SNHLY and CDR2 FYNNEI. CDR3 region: CASSVRLGTDTQYF. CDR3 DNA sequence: TGTGCCAGCAGTGTTAGGCTGGGCACAGATACGCAGTATTTT.

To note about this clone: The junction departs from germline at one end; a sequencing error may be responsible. CDR3 protein: CASSLARTYGQYF. In DNA form, the CDR3 reads TGTGCCAGCAGCTTGGCGAGAACCTACGGGCAGTACTTC. The rearrangement joins TRBV7-2 to TRBJ2-7; D gene uncertain. Per the germline V gene, CDR1 is SGHTA and CDR2 is FQGNSA. The CDR3 length is 13 residues.

CDR3 in amino acids: CASTPGELPRGYTF. CDR3 in DNA: TGTGCCAGCACCCCGGGGGAGTTACCTCGAGGCTACACCTTC. V usage is TRBV2 and J usage is TRBJ1-2, with D possibly being TRBD1 (5 bases). Trimming stripped 7 bases from V and 8 bases from J, with 20 bases between. The CDR3 has 14 amino acids. The germline V gene encodes CDR1 SNHLY and CDR2 FYNNEI.

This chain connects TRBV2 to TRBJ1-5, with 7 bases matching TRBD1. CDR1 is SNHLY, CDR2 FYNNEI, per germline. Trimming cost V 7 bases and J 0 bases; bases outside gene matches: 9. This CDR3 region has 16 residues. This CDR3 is CASNHQGVTSNQPQHF. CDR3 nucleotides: TGTGCCAGCAATCACCAGGGGGTAACTAGCAATCAGCCCCAGCATTTT.

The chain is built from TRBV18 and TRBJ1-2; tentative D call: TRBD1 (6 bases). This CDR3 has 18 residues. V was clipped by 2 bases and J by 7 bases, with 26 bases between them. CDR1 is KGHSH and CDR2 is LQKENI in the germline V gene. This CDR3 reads CASSPSIASSGGFFGYTF. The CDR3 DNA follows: TGTGCCAGCTCACCATCGATAGCTTCGTCGGGGGGCTTCTTTGGCTACACCTTC.

CDR3 in amino acids: CASSLEMAALYYEQYF. Here the CDR3 DNA reads TGTGCCAGCAGCTTAGAGATGGCAGCTTTGTACTACGAGCAGTACTTC. The chain combines TRBV11-2 with TRBJ2-7, with D uncertain. The CDR3 has 16 amino acids. CDR1 is SGHAT and CDR2 is FQNNGV in the germline V gene. The germline V and J ends were trimmed by 0 bases and 3 bases, with 15 bases remaining between them.